This TCR beta chain was recovered during a study of shared clonotypes between healthy human individuals (dated by TCRdb to 2020 to 2021). In terms of the full investigation: A few men and a couple of women, aged 18 to 49 years, made up the cohort. For each donor, CD4 naive and CD4 memory were each given three plates, CD8 naive was given two plates, and CD8 memory was given one plate. To estimate repertoire size and how much clonotypes are shared between individuals, the study performed deep sequencing of blood TCR repertoires from five healthy adults. To increase sequencing depth and limit assay-specific biases, different laboratories used diverse techniques to prepare libraries and sequence TCR repertoires. Leukapheresis yielded between about 0.85 and 10 billion PBMCs per donor.

On the study overall, not on this receptor specifically: Compared with non-shared clonotypes, the clonotypes found in all four sorted-subset donors had higher generation probabilities. When a handful of donors were compared, the shared fraction of clonotypes was around 5.1% for naive CD4, over 3% for naive CD8, more than 2% for memory CD4, and about 0.36% for memory CD8. Based on pairwise subsampling, the degree of clonotype sharing among donors was expected to be affected by sequencing depth. Naive subsets generally had larger estimated clonotype richness than memory subsets did. The small number of donors limited the genetic and exposure-history diversity represented. Sampling was restricted to blood, and TCR repertoires in tissue are likely to differ from TCR repertoires in blood. Incomplete sequencing was indicated by rarefaction of sorted-subset datasets, despite the large sequencing depth.

Using the deep immunoSEQ assay, TCR CDR3 regions were amplified from genomic DNA by multiplex PCR. Extracted genomic DNA from each cell subset was distributed evenly across all wells of several immunoSEQ 96-well plates, and each plate was treated as a replicate. For sorted subsets, roughly 200 ng of genomic DNA, equivalent to tens of thousands of T cell genomes, went into each replicate PCR. Purified libraries were quantified with a Qubit 3.0 fluorometer, sized on a Bioanalyzer 2100, and re-quantified with the KAPA Library Quantification kit. Each immunoSEQ 96-well plate was sequenced on its own single-read 150-cycle Illumina NextSeq 550 flow cell. The published analysis was carried out like this. The immunoSEQ output contained only junctional sequences without quality scores, so filtering could not match that applied to full-length reads. To assign V/J genes and CDR3, sequences were annotated using PyIR, a Python wrapper for IgBLAST v1.9, with IMGT germline references. Any read was removed if the V/J assignment was weak (E-value above 1e-6), the CDR3 was missing, or the read contained stop codons, out-of-frame junctions, or ambiguous translated residues. A V3J clonotype was defined by an identical inferred V gene, J gene, and CDR3 amino acid sequence. Percentage overlap between repertoires was calculated by dividing the number of shared unique clonotypes by the size of the smaller repertoire. RTK rarefaction, the Chao1 estimator, and Recon v2.1 estimates of unobserved clonotypes were used to assess repertoire richness. For all TCRbeta clonotypes obtained by the gDNA method from a few donors, generation probabilities were computed with OLGA. In its TCRdb copy, this immuneACCESS table keeps in-frame sequences only and misses some clones. Where compared with another copy, unresolved V genes explain less than half of these, and the others have no known cause. V and J calls plus clone size are reproduced from that table; the DNA served to infer D and trimming. The sample has around 1.5 million clones on record, approximately 98% of them singletons. The ten most abundant clones make up around 0.45% of the sample.

Comments on this clone: Its target antigen remains unknown. At one boundary the junction diverges from the germline segment, which might be a read error.

The donors were healthy, HIV-negative adults with no recently reported acute infections or vaccinations. All donors were Caucasian adults living in Nashville, Tennessee, USA. CD4+ T cells were enriched by magnetic negative selection; naive cells were then positively selected on CD45RA, and the negative fraction formed the memory subset. Blood was collected by leukapheresis, and PBMCs were isolated by Ficoll-Histopaque density gradient centrifugation and then cryopreserved in liquid nitrogen vapor phase. Analytical flow cytometry was used to check the purity and quantity of each magnetically sorted T cell population. From each sorted fraction, genomic DNA was isolated and quantified by UV absorbance on a Nanodrop 2000c. The source is a young man in good health. Sequencing was performed on naive CD4+ T cells sorted from blood. The cell subset or site label on this specimen signifies: CD45RA+ positively selected.

In nucleotide form, the sequence is TGTGCCAGCACCTTAGGGGGGAGCCCTAATGAAAAACTGTTTTTT. Its product reads: CASTLGGSPNEKLFF. The chain is encoded by TRBV7-9 joined to TRBJ1-4; the best D guess is TRBD1, with 6 bases matching. The germline V gene encodes CDR1 SEHNR and CDR2 FQNEAQ (reference sequence). The CDR3, from cysteine to phenylalanine, totals 15 residues. Left in the record is the CDR3 DNA by itself, 45 bases read in frame from the first base.